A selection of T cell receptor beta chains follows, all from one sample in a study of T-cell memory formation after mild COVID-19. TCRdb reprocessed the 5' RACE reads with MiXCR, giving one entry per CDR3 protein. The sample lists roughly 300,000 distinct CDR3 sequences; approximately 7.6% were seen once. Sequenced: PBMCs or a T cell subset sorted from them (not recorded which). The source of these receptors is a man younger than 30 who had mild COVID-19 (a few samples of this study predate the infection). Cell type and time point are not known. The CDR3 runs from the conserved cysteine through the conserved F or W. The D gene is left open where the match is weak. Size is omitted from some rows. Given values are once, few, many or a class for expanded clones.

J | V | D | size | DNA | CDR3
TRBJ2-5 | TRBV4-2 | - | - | TGTGCCAGCAGCCAAGATAGGCAGAGGGAGACCCAGTACTTC | CASSQDRQRETQYF
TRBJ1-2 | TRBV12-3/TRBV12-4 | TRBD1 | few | TGTGCCAGCAGTCGGACAGGGAGGGCCTATGGCTACACCTTC | CASSRTGRAYGYTF
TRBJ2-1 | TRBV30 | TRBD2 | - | TGTGCCTGGAGTGTACGACTAGCCGCCCATGAGCAGTTCTTC | CAWSVRLAAHEQFF
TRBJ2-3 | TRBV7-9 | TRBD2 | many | TGTGCCAGCAGCGTCGTTCCTAGCGGTGGAGGGGATACGCAGTATTTT | CASSVVPSGGGDTQYF
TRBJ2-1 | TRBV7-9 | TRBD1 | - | TGTGCCAGCAGCTTAGGGACAGGGTTTGCTGAGCAGTTCTTC | CASSLGTGFAEQFF
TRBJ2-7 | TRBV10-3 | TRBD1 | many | TGTGCCATCAGAGACAGGGAAACGGCTTTGGGAGAGCAGTACTTC | CAIRDRETALGEQYF
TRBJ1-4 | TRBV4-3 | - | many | TGCGCCAGCAGCCAAGATGGCAGGAGTAATGAAAAACTGTTTTTT | CASSQDGRSNEKLFF
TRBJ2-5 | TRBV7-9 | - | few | TGTGCCAGCAGCCCAGGGGGCGGGGGAGAGACCCAGTACTTC | CASSPGGGGETQYF
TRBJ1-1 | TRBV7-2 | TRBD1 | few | TGTGCCAGCAGCCCCTACCCCGGACAGGGTCAGGCTGAAGCTTTCTTT | CASSPYPGQGQAEAFF
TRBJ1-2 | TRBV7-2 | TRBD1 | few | TGTGCCAGCAGCTTAGACCCCGGGACAGTTGGCTACACCTTC | CASSLDPGTVGYTF
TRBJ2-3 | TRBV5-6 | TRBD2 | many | TGTGCCAGCAGCTCGAAGCGGGGGAGAGATACGCAGTATTTT | CASSSKRGRDTQYF
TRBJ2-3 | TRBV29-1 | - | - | TGCAGCGTTCGGCGGACTAGCACAGATACGCAGTATTTT | CSVRRTSTDTQYF
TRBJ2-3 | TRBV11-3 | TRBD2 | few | TGTGCCAGCAGCTTCGGGGGGGGGTACCGCACAGATACGCAGTATTTT | CASSFGGGYRTDTQYF
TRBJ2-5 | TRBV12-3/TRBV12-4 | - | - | TGTGCCAGCAAGGCGGGGGCCCAAGAGACCCAGTACTTC | CASKAGAQETQYF
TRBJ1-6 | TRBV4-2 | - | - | TGTGCCAGCAGCCAAGAGTGGGGGGACTATAATTCACCCCTCCACTTT | CASSQEWGDYNSPLHF
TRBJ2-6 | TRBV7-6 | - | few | TGTGCCAGCAGCGTGGGGGTACCTGGGGCCAACGTCCTGACTTTC | CASSVGVPGANVLTF
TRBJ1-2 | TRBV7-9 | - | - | TGTGCCAGCAGCCCATTTACCGGGGCCGGCGGCACCTTC | CASSPFTGAGGTF
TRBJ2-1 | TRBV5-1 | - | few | TGCGCCAGCAGCTTGGTGGACGGGTACTACAATGAGCAGTTCTTC | CASSLVDGYYNEQFF
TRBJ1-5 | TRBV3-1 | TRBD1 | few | TGTGCCAGCAGCCAAGCGGGACAGGGCAATCAGCCCCAGCATTTT | CASSQAGQGNQPQHF
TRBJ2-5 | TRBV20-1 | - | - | TGCAGTGCTAGAAACAGTCCTCAAGAGACCCAGTACTTC | CSARNSPQETQYF
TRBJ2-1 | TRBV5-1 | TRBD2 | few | TGCGCCAGCAGCTTGGATCCTAGCGGGGGGGCGAGCTCCTACAATGAGCAGTTCTTC | CASSLDPSGGASSYNEQFF
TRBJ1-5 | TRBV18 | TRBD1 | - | TGTGCCAGCTCACTGGAGGGGGCTCCTCTCAATTTT | CASSLEGAPLNF
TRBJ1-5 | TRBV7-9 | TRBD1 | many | TGTGCCAGCAGCCCCGGACAGGGGGCGCCGCCCCAGCATTTT | CASSPGQGAPPQHF
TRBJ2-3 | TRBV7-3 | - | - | TGTGCCAGCAGCTCTCGAGGCTCCCCGTCCTACACAGATACGCAGTATTTT | CASSSRGSPSYTDTQYF
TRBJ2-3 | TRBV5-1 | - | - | TGCGCCAGGCCTGATGCAGATACGCAGTATTTT | CARPDADTQYF